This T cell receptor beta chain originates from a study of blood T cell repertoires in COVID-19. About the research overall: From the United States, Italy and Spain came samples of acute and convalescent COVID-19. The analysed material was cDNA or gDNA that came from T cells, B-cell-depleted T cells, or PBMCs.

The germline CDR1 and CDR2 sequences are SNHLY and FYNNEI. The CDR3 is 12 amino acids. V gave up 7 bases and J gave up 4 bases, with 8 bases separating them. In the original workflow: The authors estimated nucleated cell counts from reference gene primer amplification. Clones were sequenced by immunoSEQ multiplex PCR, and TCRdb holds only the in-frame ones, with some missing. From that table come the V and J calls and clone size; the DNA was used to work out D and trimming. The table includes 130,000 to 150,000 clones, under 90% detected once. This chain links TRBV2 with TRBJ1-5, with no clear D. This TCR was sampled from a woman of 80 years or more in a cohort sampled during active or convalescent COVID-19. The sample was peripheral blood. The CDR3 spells CASTAGNQPQHF. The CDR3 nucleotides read TGTGCCAGCACGGCGGGGAATCAGCCCCAGCATTTT.